Below are 3 T cell receptor beta chains sequenced from a single sample in a study of blood T cell repertoires in COVID-19. TCRdb's copy holds only in-frame clones and misses some; the assay was immunoSEQ multiplex PCR. The profile shows roughly 42,000 clones, 88% of them singletons. The specimen sequenced was peripheral blood. These receptors all come from a human donor in a cohort sampled during active COVID-19.

J is TRBJ2-2 and V is TRBV11-2, with D maybe TRBD1 (6 bases). The germline V and J ends were trimmed by 6 bases and 5 bases, with 10 bases remaining between them. The CDR3 extends over 13 amino acids. CDR1 and CDR2 from the germline V gene are SGHAT and FQNNGV. CDR3 DNA: TGTGCCAGCAGTTTCACAGGGACCGGGGAGCTGTTTTTT. It is translated as CASSFTGTGELFF.

In its sample, this clone was seen once. The rearrangement links TRBV10-3 to TRBJ1-2; D is ambiguous. The CDR3 sequence is 12 residues long. With 9 bases removed from V and 3 bases from J, the gap between germline ends came to 11 bases. CDR1 ENHRY and CDR2 SYGVKD come from the germline V gene. The CDR3 DNA reads as TGTGCCATTAGGAGCTCCGACTATGGCTACACCTTC. This gives the protein CAIRSSDYGYTF.

The V gene is TRBV19, the J gene TRBJ1-5; D gene unclear. The CDR3 contains 15 residues. Germline V CDR1 and CDR2: LNHDA, SQIVND (reference sequence). V lost 3 bases, J lost 7 bases, and 16 bases lay in between. In nucleotides, the CDR3 is TGTGCCAGTAGTATTCCGCGGGAACAACCACAGCCCCAGCATTTT. Translating gives CASSIPREQPQPQHF.